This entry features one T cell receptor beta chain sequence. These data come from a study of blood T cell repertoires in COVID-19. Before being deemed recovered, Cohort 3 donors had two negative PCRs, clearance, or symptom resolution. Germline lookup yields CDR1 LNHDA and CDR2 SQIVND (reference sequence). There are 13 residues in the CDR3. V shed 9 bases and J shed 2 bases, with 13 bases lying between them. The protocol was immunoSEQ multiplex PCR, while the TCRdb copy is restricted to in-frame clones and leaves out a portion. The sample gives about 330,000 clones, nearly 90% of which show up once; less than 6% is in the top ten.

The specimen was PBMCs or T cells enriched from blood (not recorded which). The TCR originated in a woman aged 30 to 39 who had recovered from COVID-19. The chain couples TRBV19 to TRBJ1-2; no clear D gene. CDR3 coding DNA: TGTGCCAGCCGTCTAAACGGGAACTATGGCTACACCTTC. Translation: CASRLNGNYGYTF. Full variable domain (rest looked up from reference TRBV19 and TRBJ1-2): DGGITQSPKYLFRKEGQNVTLSCEQNLNHDAMYWYRQDPGQGLRLIYYSQIVNDFQKGDIAEGYSVSREKKESFPLTVTSAQKNPTAFYLCASRLNGNYGYTFGSGTRLTVV.